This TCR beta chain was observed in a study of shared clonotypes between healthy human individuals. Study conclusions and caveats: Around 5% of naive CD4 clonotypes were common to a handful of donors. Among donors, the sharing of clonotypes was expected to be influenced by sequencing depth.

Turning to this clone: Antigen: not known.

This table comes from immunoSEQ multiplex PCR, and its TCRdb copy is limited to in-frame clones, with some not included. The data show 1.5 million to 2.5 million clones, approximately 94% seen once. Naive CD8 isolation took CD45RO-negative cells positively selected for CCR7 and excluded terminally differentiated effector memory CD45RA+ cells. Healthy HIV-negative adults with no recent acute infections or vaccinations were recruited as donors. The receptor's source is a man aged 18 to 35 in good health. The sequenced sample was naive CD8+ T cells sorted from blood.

DNA for the CDR3: TGTGCCAGCAGTGGACAGGAAAATGAAAAACTGTTTTTT. The encoded protein is CASSGQENEKLFF. V gene TRBV6-6 combines with J gene TRBJ1-4; TRBD1 aligns across 7 bases. The CDR3 length is 13 residues. From germline, CDR1 is MNHNY and CDR2 SVGAGI (reference sequence). Unmatched junction bases numbered 2, after V lost 5 bases and J lost 5 bases.